This record looks at one TCR beta chain sequence and its context. The data belong to a study of blood T cell repertoires in COVID-19. Across the study: In each case, the material was cDNA or gDNA derived from T cells, B-cell-depleted T cells, or PBMCs.

Original processing notes: The assay estimated nucleated cells by amplifying reference gene primers. The method was immunoSEQ multiplex PCR; TCRdb's version includes in-frame clones alone and lacks a portion of them. V and J calls and clone size come straight from that table; D and trimming were deduced from the DNA. The data contain 300,000 to 450,000 clones, around nine tenths of them singletons. From germline, CDR1 is LNHDA and CDR2 SQIVND (reference sequence). CDR3 length: 14 residues. V was clipped by 0 bases and J by 7 bases, with 12 bases between them. The sample consisted of peripheral blood. This chain links TRBV19 with TRBJ1-1; D call uncertain. This TCR was sampled from a human donor in a cohort sampled during active COVID-19. The CDR3 protein is CASSIDFSGREAFF. The CDR3 bases are TGTGCCAGTAGTATAGACTTCAGTGGTCGTGAAGCTTTCTTT. The full variable domain, with the rest looked up from reference TRBV19 and TRBJ1-1, is DGGITQSPKYLFRKEGQNVTLSCEQNLNHDAMYWYRQDPGQGLRLIYYSQIVNDFQKGDIAEGYSVSREKKESFPLTVTSAQKNPTAFYLCASSIDFSGREAFFGQGTRLTVV.